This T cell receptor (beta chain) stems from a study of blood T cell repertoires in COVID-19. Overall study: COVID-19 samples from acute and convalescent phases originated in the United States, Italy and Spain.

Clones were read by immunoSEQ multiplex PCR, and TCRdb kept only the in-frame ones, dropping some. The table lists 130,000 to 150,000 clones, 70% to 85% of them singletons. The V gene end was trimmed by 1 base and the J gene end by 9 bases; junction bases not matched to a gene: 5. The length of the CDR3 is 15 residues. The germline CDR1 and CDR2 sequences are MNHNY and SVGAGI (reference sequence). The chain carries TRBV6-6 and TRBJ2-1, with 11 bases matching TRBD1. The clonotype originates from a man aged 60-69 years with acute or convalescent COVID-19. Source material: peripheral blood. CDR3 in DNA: TGTGCCAGCAGTTACTTGGGACAGGGGGGCAGTGAGCAGTTCTTC. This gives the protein CASSYLGQGGSEQFF.